These 19 T cell receptor beta chains were sequenced from one sample in a study of regulatory T cells in long-lasting Graves disease. Noted time point: persistent/refractory GD, antithyroid drugs over 5 years with positive TRAb. Scientists built the TCR library using RNA that was extracted from PBMCs. To make TCR beta libraries, researchers used iRepertoire HTBI primers and Arm-PCR of CDR3 regions. TCRdb re-called the multiplex PCR reads through MiXCR, storing one row per CDR3 protein. This sample has about 310,000 distinct CDR3 sequences, with more than 20% found just once. The starting material was peripheral blood mononuclear cells (PBMCs), obtained when the disease was refractory, from a patient treated with antithyroid drugs. These receptors came from a female donor with Graves disease.

V usage is TRBV4-1 and J usage is TRBJ1-5; D gene uncertain. CDR1 and CDR2 from the germline V gene are MGHRA and YSYEKL. This CDR3 is built from 19 residues. V was trimmed by 4 bases and J by 0 bases, leaving 22 bases between them. Written as DNA, the CDR3 is TGCGCCAGCAGCCCAGGTGGCCAGGTAATTGGGGTTAGCAATCAGCCCCAGCATTTT. Its protein product is CASSPGGQVIGVSNQPQHF.

This chain links TRBV7-6 with TRBJ2-3, with a possible D match to TRBD1 (5 bases). CDR3 length: 15 amino acids. CDR1 and CDR2 from the germline V gene are SGHVS and FNYEAQ. Trimming removed 5 bases at V and 3 bases at J, with 15 bases between. The CDR3 DNA is TGTGCCAGCAGCGCCTCAGGGAAAGCAACAGATACGCAGTATTTT. Residues: CASSASGKATDTQYF.

This clonotype was recorded at least ten times. The rearrangement joins TRBV7-2 to TRBJ2-7, with a tentative D call TRBD1 (6 bases). From germline, CDR1 is SGHTA and CDR2 FQGNSA. Trimming left V 3 bases short and J 6 bases short, with 24 bases between. CDR3 length: 17 residues. In DNA, the CDR3 is TGTGCCAGCAGCTTTGGGACCGGGGCAGGGGCCTTGGGCGAGCAGTACTTC. Protein product: CASSFGTGAGALGEQYF.

In this sample, this clonotype turned up a few times. The V call is TRBV5-5, the J call TRBJ1-5; 8 positions match TRBD1. This CDR3 has 15 amino acids. Germline V gives CDR1 SGHKS, CDR2 YYEKEE (reference sequence). V gave up 4 bases and J gave up 1 base; unmatched junction bases: 4. CDR3 amino acids: CASSRQGTSNQPQHF. The DNA for the CDR3 is TGTGCCAGCAGCCGACAGGGGACGAGCAATCAGCCCCAGCATTTT. The full variable domain, completed using reference TRBV5-5 and TRBJ1-5, is DAGVTQSPTHLIKTRGQQVTLRCSPISGHKSVSWYQQVLGQGPQFIFQYYEKEERGRGNFPDRFSARQFPNYSSELNVNALLLGDSALYLCASSRQGTSNQPQHFGDGTRLSIL.

A note on this clonotype: Just one base apart from a much larger clone, this may be a read error. The J gene is TRBJ2-2, the V gene TRBV28; D remains ambiguous. Germline CDR1 is MDHEN and CDR2 is SYDVKM. V lost 7 bases, J lost 7 bases, and 13 bases lay in between. The length of the CDR3 is 13 residues. The CDR3 DNA reads as TGTGCCAGCACTCAGGCGTCTGGCGGGGAGCTGTTTTTT. This gives the protein CASTQASGGELFF.

This clonotype showed up many times. J is TRBJ2-7 and V is TRBV12-3 or TRBV12-4; D perhaps matches TRBD1 (6 bases). CDR3 length equals 13 residues. Trimming stripped 6 bases from V and 6 bases from J, with 15 bases between. CDR3 sequence: CASSLTGLGEQYF. In DNA form, the CDR3 reads TGTGCCAGCAGCCTAACAGGGTTGGGCGAGCAGTACTTC.

This clonotype was observed at least ten times. The chain employs TRBV28 and TRBJ1-5; D is possibly TRBD1 (5 bases). V was shortened by 6 bases and J by 7 bases, with 25 bases between the two germline ends. The CDR3 sequence is 17 residues long. Germline V gene data show CDR1 as MDHEN and CDR2 as SYDVKM. The CDR3 region has the DNA TGTGCCAGCAGCCCACTAAACCCGGGCAGGGCAGGACAGCCCCAGCATTTT. Its translation is CASSPLNPGRAGQPQHF.

The sample holds a few counts of this clonotype. CDR3 sequence (DNA): TGCGCCAGCAGCGTTGGGACCCTCTCTAGCGGGAGTGGAGAGACCCAGTACTTC. Its translation is CASSVGTLSSGSGETQYF. J is TRBJ2-5 and V is TRBV5-1; TRBD2 aligns across 10 bases. The CDR3 has 18 residues. The ends lost 4 bases at V and 4 bases at J; junction bases unmatched: 16. Germline lookup yields CDR1 SGHRS and CDR2 YFSETQ.

Ten or more counts support this clonotype. The V call is TRBV28, the J call TRBJ2-7; D possibly corresponds to TRBD1 (5 bases). Trimming removed 3 bases from V and 4 bases from J, with 10 bases in between. The germline V gene encodes CDR1 MDHEN and CDR2 SYDVKM. This CDR3 has 13 amino acids. CDR3 sequence: CASSFDPGYEQYF. CDR3 bases: TGTGCCAGCAGTTTTGATCCAGGGTACGAGCAGTACTTC.

This clonotype has a handful of counts. The chain joins TRBV7-8 to TRBJ2-1; the match to TRBD2 covers 10 bases. V was clipped by 5 bases and J by 10 bases; unmatched bases: 23. CDR3 size: 19 residues. CDR1 and CDR2 from the germline V gene are SGHVS and FQNEAQ. Here the CDR3 DNA reads TGTGCCAGCAGCGGACGCCGTGGACTAGCGGAAAGGAGGGGGAAAGAGCAGTTCTTC. Amino acid sequence: CASSGRRGLAERRGKEQFF. The variable domain in full, completed from reference TRBV7-8 and TRBJ2-1, reads GAGVSQSPRYKVAKRGQDVALRCDPISGHVSLFWYQQALGQGPEFLTYFQNEAQLDKSGLPSDRFFAERPEGSVSTLKIQRTQQEDSAVYLCASSGRRGLAERRGKEQFFGPGTRLTVL.

This clonotype was counted only a few times. The rearrangement joins TRBV27 to TRBJ1-6; D is undetermined. The germline gives CDR1 MNHEY, CDR2 SMNVEV (reference sequence). The V and J ends lost 0 bases and 9 bases respectively, with 9 bases between them. CDR3 length: 14 residues. CDR3 DNA: TGTGCCAGCAGTTTATCCGGGGAAGGTTCACCCCTCCACTTT. This sequence encodes CASSLSGEGSPLHF.

This sequence joins TRBV20-1 and TRBJ2-5; D unresolved. Near its end, the DNA agrees better with TRBJ2-7, so the J call may be wrong. Germline V gene data show CDR1 as DFQATT and CDR2 as SNEGSKA (reference sequence). The CDR3 runs to 13 residues. The CDR3 nucleotides are TGCAGTGCTAGAGCTCCCGTTTCCTACGAGCAGTACTTC. Its protein product is CSARAPVSYEQYF.

About this clonotype: A much larger clone differs from this one at a single base, so this may be a read error. The gene calls are TRBV6-1 and TRBJ1-5; D is unclear. CDR3 size: 14 residues. CDR1 and CDR2 from the germline V gene are MNHNS and SASEGT. V lost 6 bases, J lost 5 bases, and 14 bases lay in between. CDR3 loop: CASSDAWSDQPQHF. CDR3 nucleotides: TGTGCCAGCAGCGACGCCTGGAGTGATCAGCCCCAGCATTTT.

The chain couples TRBV30 to TRBJ2-2; D perhaps matches TRBD1 (5 bases). Trimming removed 0 bases at V and 5 bases at J, with 10 bases between. The CDR3 contains 14 residues. Germline V CDR1 and CDR2: GTSNPN, SVGIG (reference sequence). CDR3 nucleotides: TGTGCCTGGAGTGTTGGGGCGTCAACCGGGGAGCTGTTTTTT. It codes for CAWSVGASTGELFF.

The chain links TRBV20-1 to TRBJ2-7, with 7 bases that match TRBD1. J was trimmed by 0 bases and V by 5 bases; bases with no gene match: 4. The CDR3 is made up of 13 amino acids. Germline V gene sequence: CDR1 DFQATT, CDR2 SNEGSKA (reference sequence). The CDR3 sequence is CSAPGTDSYEQYF. As DNA, the CDR3 is TGCAGTGCTCCCGGGACAGACTCCTACGAGCAGTACTTC.

The count of this clonotype is one. The chain uses TRBV7-2 and TRBJ2-5; D may be TRBD2 (6 bases). With the DNA end fitting TRBJ2-1 better, the J assignment may be wrong. This CDR3 has 13 residues. Germline V lookup: CDR1 SGHTA, CDR2 FQGNSA. DNA for the CDR3: TGTGCCAGCAGTTTGACGGGAGTCAATGAGCAGTTCTTC. Protein: CASSLTGVNEQFF.

The chain combines TRBV9 with TRBJ2-2, with D possibly matching TRBD2 (6 bases). The V gene's germline CDR1 is SGDLS and CDR2 YYNGEE. This CDR3 contains 14 residues. Trimming cost V 2 bases and J 4 bases, with 9 bases left between them. CDR3 loop: CASSVYGGTGELFF. The CDR3 DNA reads as TGTGCCAGCAGCGTCTACGGGGGCACCGGGGAGCTGTTTTTT.

Concerning this clonotype: A read error is possible here, since a much larger clone lies one base away. The genes are TRBV6-2 or TRBV6-3 and TRBJ2-7; D is undetermined. The germline V gene has CDR1 MNHEY and CDR2 SVGEGT. This CDR3 has 10 residues. This CDR3 is CATESYEQCF. The DNA for the CDR3 is TGTGCCACCGAGTCCTACGAGCAGTGCTTC.

The rearrangement joins TRBV2 to TRBJ2-1; D unresolved. The CDR3 runs 11 residues. V lost 4 bases to trimming and J lost 4 bases, with 2 bases between them. Germline V gene data show CDR1 as SNHLY and CDR2 as FYNNEI. The CDR3 coding sequence is TGTGCCAGCAGTGGGTACAATGAGCAGTTCTTC. It is translated as CASSGYNEQFF.